A single sample gave rise to the 2 T cell receptor beta chains below, sequenced in a study of tumor-infiltrating lymphocytes in primary liver carcinoma. cDNA specific to TCR beta was made from 500 ng of total RNA, with a constant-region primer employed for priming. Employing slightly modified ARM-PCR, three nested multiplex PCR rounds were run, and these gave rise to the TCR beta libraries. The first two PCR rounds, nine to ten cycles each, used TRBV1-TRBV30 forward primers and a C-beta reverse primer. TCRdb redid the calling of the multiplex PCR reads with MiXCR, one entry per CDR3 protein. The sample carries approximately 92,000 distinct CDR3 sequences, approximately 71% recorded once. Unsorted bulk tissue, roughly 19-33 mg of it, served as the source for co-extraction of RNA and DNA. Specimen: liver tumor tissue from sampling region 5. Subset given: tumor region T5, tumor centre. The receptors shown here come from a woman in her sixties or seventies with primary liver carcinoma and hepatitis B virus infection.

The rearrangement links TRBV10-3 to TRBJ2-1; 10 nucleotides align to TRBD2. CDR1 is ENHRY, CDR2 SYGVKD, per germline. V lost 1 base to trimming and J lost 13 bases; unmatched junction nucleotides: 7. The CDR3 contains 14 residues. The CDR3 loop is CAISELSSGSPQFF. The DNA for the CDR3 is TGTGCCATCAGTGAGTTGTCTAGCGGGAGTCCCCAGTTCTTC.

CDR3 in amino acids: CAGKRGSLFEQYF. The DNA of the CDR3 is TGTGCTGGCAAAAGGGGCTCCCTCTTCGAGCAGTACTTC. The chain recombines TRBV28 with TRBJ2-7; TRBD1 might be the D (5 bases). This CDR3 has 13 residues. CDR1 MDHEN and CDR2 SYDVKM come from the germline V gene.